This T cell receptor (beta chain) derives from a study of shared clonotypes between healthy human individuals. Study-wide context: Three plates each covered CD4 naive and memory; CD8 naive two, CD8 memory one.

CDR1 is MGHRA, CDR2 YSYEKL, per germline. The CDR3 totals 19 residues. Between the trimmed V and J ends, which lost 1 base and 4 bases, there was a span of 25 bases. Profiled with immunoSEQ multiplex PCR; TCRdb holds only in-frame clones, not every one. Of under 150,000 clones in the sample, 55% to 80% are singletons; the top ten hold about 26%. The material sequenced was memory CD8+ T cells sorted from blood. Noted subset: CD45RO+ cells pooled with CCR7-negative TemRA cells. This chain connects TRBV4-1 to TRBJ1-2; tentatively, D is TRBD1 (5 bases). The receptor's source is a woman in her 30s in good health. CDR3 nucleotides: TGCGCCAGCAGCCAAGTCCACCGTCGGGGCAGCATCAAAAGCTATGGCTACACCTTC. Its translation: CASSQVHRRGSIKSYGYTF.